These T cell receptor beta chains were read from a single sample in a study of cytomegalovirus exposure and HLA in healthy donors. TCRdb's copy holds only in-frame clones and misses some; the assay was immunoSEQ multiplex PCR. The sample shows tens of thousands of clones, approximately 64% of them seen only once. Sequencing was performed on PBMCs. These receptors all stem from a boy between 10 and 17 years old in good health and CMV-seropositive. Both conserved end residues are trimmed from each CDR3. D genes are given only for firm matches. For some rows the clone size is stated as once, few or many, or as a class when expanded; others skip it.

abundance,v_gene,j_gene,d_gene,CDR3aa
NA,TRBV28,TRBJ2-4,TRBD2,ASTPGGDIQY
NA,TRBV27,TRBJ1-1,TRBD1,ASSPRQGRANTEAF
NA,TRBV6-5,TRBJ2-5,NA,ASSYSSGIETQY
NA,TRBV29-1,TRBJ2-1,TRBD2,SVDHPSGRALGNEQF
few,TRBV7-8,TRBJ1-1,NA,ASSLVSEAF
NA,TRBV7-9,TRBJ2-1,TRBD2,ASSSGGGEQF
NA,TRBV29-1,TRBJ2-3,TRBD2,SVGRTSGATDTQY
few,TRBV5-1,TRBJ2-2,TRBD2,ASSQTSGGARTGELF
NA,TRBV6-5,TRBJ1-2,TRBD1,ASSYRDREGYGYT
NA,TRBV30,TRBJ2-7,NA,AWSVGADLSYEQY
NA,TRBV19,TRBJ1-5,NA,ASSTPARLNQPQH
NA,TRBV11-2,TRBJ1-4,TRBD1,ASSWTWTGGSEKLF
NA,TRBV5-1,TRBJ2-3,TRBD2,ASRPATSGGGFTDTQY
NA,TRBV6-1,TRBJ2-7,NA,ASSGLIYEQY
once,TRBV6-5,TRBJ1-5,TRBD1,ATSGTDRNQPQH
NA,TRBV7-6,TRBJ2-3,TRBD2,ASSPGGITDTQY
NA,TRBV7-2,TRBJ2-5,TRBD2,ASSLAREGQETQY
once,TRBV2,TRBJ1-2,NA,ASSEGRGDGYT
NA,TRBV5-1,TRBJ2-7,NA,ASRAGAYEQY
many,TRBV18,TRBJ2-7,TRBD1,ASSQQGNPYEQY